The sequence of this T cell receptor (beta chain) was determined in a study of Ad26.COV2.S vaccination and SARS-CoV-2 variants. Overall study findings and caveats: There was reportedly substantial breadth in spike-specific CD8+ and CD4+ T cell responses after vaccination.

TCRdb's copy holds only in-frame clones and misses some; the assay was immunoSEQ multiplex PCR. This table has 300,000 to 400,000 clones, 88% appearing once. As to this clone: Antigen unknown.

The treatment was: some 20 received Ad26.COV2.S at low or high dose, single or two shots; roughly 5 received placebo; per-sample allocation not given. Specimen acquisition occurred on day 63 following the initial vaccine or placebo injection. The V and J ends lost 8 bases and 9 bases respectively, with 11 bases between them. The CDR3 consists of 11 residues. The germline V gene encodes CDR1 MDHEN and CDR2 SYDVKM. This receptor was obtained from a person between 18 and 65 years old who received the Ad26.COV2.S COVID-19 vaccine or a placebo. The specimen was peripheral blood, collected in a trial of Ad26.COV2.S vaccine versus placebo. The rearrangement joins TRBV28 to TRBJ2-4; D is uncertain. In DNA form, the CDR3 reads TGTGCCAGCGGGTTAGGCGGCATTCAGTACTTC. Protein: CASGLGGIQYF.